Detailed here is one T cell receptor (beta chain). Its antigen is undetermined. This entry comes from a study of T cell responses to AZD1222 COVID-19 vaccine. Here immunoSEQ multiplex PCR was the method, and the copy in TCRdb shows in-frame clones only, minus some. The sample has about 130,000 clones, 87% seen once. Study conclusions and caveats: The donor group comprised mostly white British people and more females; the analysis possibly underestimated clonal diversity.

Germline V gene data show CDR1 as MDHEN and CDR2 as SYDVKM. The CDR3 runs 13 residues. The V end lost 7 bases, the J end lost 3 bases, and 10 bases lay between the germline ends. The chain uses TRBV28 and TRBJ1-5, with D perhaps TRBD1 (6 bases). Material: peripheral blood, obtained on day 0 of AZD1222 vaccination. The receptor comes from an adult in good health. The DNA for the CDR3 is TGTGCCAGCAAAAGGGGGGTCAATCAGCCCCAGCATTTT. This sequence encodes CASKRGVNQPQHF.